This TCR beta chain was sequenced for a study of T cell clones after liver transplantation. Turning to the study itself: Immunosuppression withdrawal was tried within 2 years after liver transplantation in this trial. Third-party-reactive TCRbeta sequences from pre-transplant mixed lymphocyte reactions served as antigen-independent comparators.

Thawed unstimulated PBMCs were FACS-sorted by CD3, CD4 and CD8 into two populations. TCRdb's table, derived via immunoSEQ multiplex PCR, lists solely in-frame clones and lacks some. The table shows tens of thousands of clones, with roughly 85% occurring only once. This clone was picked up a small number of times. Trimming took 4 bases from V and 6 from J, leaving 16 bases between them. The CDR3 runs to 15 residues. Germline V lookup: CDR1 SGHAT, CDR2 FQNNGV. The chain links TRBV11-2 to TRBJ2-1; D may be TRBD2 (5 bases). This receptor was identified in a human patient who received a liver transplant. Some T cells may arise from the graft donor. The sample in question was CD4+ T cells from blood, obtained about 46 months after liver transplant. In DNA form, the CDR3 reads TGTGCCAGCAGCTCCTTGCGGGCTCGGGCCAATGAGCAGTTCTTC. Amino acids: CASSSLRARANEQFF. Based on the CDR3 plus reference TRBV11-2 and TRBJ2-1, the full variable domain is EAGVAQSPRYKIIEKRQSVAFWCNPISGHATLYWYQQILGQGPKLLIQFQNNGVVDDSQLPKDRFSAERLKGVDSTLKIQPAKLEDSAVYLCASSSLRARANEQFFGPGTRLTVL.